What follows are 4 T cell receptor beta chains derived from one specimen sequenced in a study of PD-L1 blockade in urothelial cancer. The repertoire was sequenced with immunoSEQ multiplex PCR; TCRdb's copy has only in-frame clones and lacks some. The data hold some 60,000 clones, with about 86% observed a single time. This material consisted of PBMCs, taken around atezolizumab (anti-PD-L1) treatment. These receptors originate from a man in his forties or fifties with urothelial cancer.

The CDR3 bases are TGTGCCAGCAGTTTCTTCCCTGGGCAGTTTACGCAGTATTTT. It codes for CASSFFPGQFTQYF. This chain joins TRBV28 and TRBJ2-3; D remains ambiguous. In germline, CDR1 is MDHEN, CDR2 SYDVKM. The CDR3 runs to 14 residues. V lost 3 bases and J lost 8, with 15 bases in between.

This chain joins TRBV28 and TRBJ2-2; 11 nucleotides align to TRBD2. The CDR3 runs 15 residues. CDR1 and CDR2 (germline): MDHEN, SYDVKM. The trim removed 3 bases at V and 4 bases at J, leaving 1 base unmatched. Here the CDR3 DNA reads TGTGCCAGCAGTTTTAGCGGGAGGGCCACCGGGGAGCTGTTTTTT. The encoded protein is CASSFSGRATGELFF.

V gene TRBV6-1 combines with J gene TRBJ2-7, with 9 bases lining up with TRBD2. This CDR3 spans 16 amino acids. After removal of 0 bases from V and 7 bases from J, the junction contained 10 bases not matched to a gene. CDR1 and CDR2 (germline): MNHNS, SASEGT. CDR3 coding DNA: TGTGCCAGCAGTGAAGCGGGTAGCGGGAGCTTCGGTGAGCAGTACTTC. Its translation is CASSEAGSGSFGEQYF.

This clone was detected once. This rearrangement joins TRBV9 to TRBJ1-2; no reliable D call. Germline-derived CDR1 and CDR2 are SGDLS and YYNGEE. The CDR3 is made up of 14 amino acids. V lost 3 bases, J lost 4 bases, and 13 bases lay in between. The CDR3 loop reads CASSANSGFYGYTF. The CDR3, as DNA: TGTGCCAGCAGCGCGAACTCCGGGTTCTATGGCTACACCTTC.